This T cell receptor (beta chain) was sequenced for a study of blood T cell repertoires in COVID-19. Whole-study context: PBMCs, B-cell-depleted T cells, or T cells were the source of the cDNA or gDNA that made up the material.

Enrolled through a virtual design, the participants were between roughly 18 and 90 years of age and came from about two dozen US areas. Two negative PCRs, clearance, or symptom resolution characterized the recovered Cohort 3 donors. Original handling: Nucleated cell number was recorded as an estimate derived from reference gene primer amplification. TCRdb keeps only in-frame clones here, not all; method: immunoSEQ multiplex PCR. V and J calls and clone size are those listed in that table; D and trimming were worked out from the DNA. The profile shows just over 300,000 clones, 87% of them singletons. The CDR3 runs 10 residues. V was shortened by 3 bases and J by 10 bases, with 4 bases between the two germline ends.

This TCR came from a young woman who had recovered from COVID-19. The sample taken for sequencing was PBMCs or T cells enriched from blood (not recorded which). V usage is TRBV12-3 or TRBV12-4 and J usage is TRBJ2-1; D is ambiguous. Written as DNA, the CDR3 is TGTGCCAGCAGTTTTATAGAGCAGTTCTTC. Residues: CASSFIEQFF.